This TCR beta chain is from a study of blood T cell repertoires in COVID-19. The wider study: The United States, Italy and Spain provided the acute and convalescent COVID-19 samples. PBMCs, B-cell-depleted T cells, or T cells provided the cDNA or gDNA that made up the material.

Germline V gene sequence: CDR1 MNHEY, CDR2 SVGAGI. The CDR3 has 12 amino acids. Trimming left V 8 bases short and J 6 bases short, with 13 bases between. How the authors handled the data: Reference gene primer amplification yielded estimated nucleated cell counts. The data were produced by immunoSEQ multiplex PCR, yet TCRdb's version contains in-frame clones alone and is incomplete. V and J calls and clone size are copied from that table; D and trimming were computed from the DNA. The sample consists of 150,000 to 200,000 clones, 82% of them appearing once. This clonotype originated in a woman between 25 and 40 years old with acute or convalescent COVID-19. Sequencing used peripheral blood. The J gene is TRBJ2-5, the V gene TRBV6-5; tentative D call: TRBD2 (6 bases). The CDR3 sequence is CASSLGGQTQYF. CDR3 DNA sequence: TGTGCCAGCTCTCTGGGGGGTCAGACCCAGTACTTC.